Below, 30 T cell receptor beta chains from the same sample are listed, as sequenced in a study of beta chain features in type 1 diabetes. Isolated RNA was reverse transcribed in full, so expressed TCRB transcripts were sequenced. Profiled with immunoSEQ multiplex PCR; TCRdb holds only in-frame clones, not every one. Of more than 300,000 clones listed, 8% were seen once; the top ten hold around 0.45%. Source material: central memory CD4+ T cells from blood. These receptors were obtained from a woman under 30 in good health.

The J gene is TRBJ1-5, the V gene TRBV18, with 7 bases identical to TRBD1. Germline loops: CDR1 KGHSH, CDR2 LQKENI. The CDR3 contains 13 residues. V lost 6 bases and J lost 7; bases outside the gene matches: 6. The CDR3 here is CASSTGAGQPQHF. DNA of the CDR3: TGTGCCAGCTCTACAGGGGCCGGGCAGCCCCAGCATTTT. Looking up the rest from reference TRBV18 and TRBJ1-5 gives the full variable domain: NAGVMQNPRHLVRRRGQEARLRCSPMKGHSHVYWYRQLPEEGLKFMVYLQKENIIDESGMPKERFSAEFPKEGPSILRIQQVVRGDSAAYFCASSTGAGQPQHFGDGTRLSIL.

The chain combines TRBV6-6 with TRBJ2-7; D may correspond to TRBD1 or TRBD2 (5 bases each). The germline CDR1 and CDR2 sequences are MNHNY and SVGAGI (reference sequence). Trimming took 4 bases from V and 7 from J, leaving 11 bases between them. The CDR3 runs 12 residues. CDR3 nucleotide sequence: TGTGCCAGCAGTTCCTTGGGACGGGAGCAGTACTTC. Translation gives CASSSLGREQYF.

This chain uses TRBV10-3 with TRBJ1-2, with 7 bases that match TRBD1. The CDR3 length is 15 residues. After removal of 6 bases from V and 4 bases from J, the junction contained 11 bases not matched to a gene. Germline lookup yields CDR1 ENHRY and CDR2 SYGVKD. CDR3 in amino acids: CAISLGQSNGYGYTF. CDR3 nucleotides: TGTGCCATCAGCCTGGGACAGTCCAACGGCTATGGCTACACCTTC.

This sequence joins TRBV4-2 and TRBJ2-6; a possible D gene is TRBD1 (6 bases). CDR1 is LGHNA and CDR2 is YNFKEQ in the germline V gene. V was trimmed by 0 bases and J by 0 bases, leaving 12 bases between them. This CDR3 is 18 amino acids long. CDR3 in DNA: TGTGCCAGCAGCCAAGAAGCAGGGGACCTCTCTGGGGCCAACGTCCTGACTTTC. This sequence encodes CASSQEAGDLSGANVLTF.

In the case of this clone: Other DNA sequences of this sample code for an identical CDR3. V gene TRBV2 combines with J gene TRBJ2-7; no clear D gene. V shed 5 bases and J shed 4 bases, with 6 bases lying between them. Looked up from germline, CDR1 is SNHLY and CDR2 is FYNNEI. There are 11 residues in the CDR3. The CDR3 reads CASSWLYEQYF. The CDR3, as DNA: TGTGCCAGCAGTTGGTTATACGAGCAGTACTTC. Full variable domain (outside the CDR3, taken from reference TRBV2 and TRBJ2-7): EPEVTQTPSHQVTQMGQEVILRCVPISNHLYFYWYRQILGQKVEFLVSFYNNEISEKSEIFDDQFSVERPDGSNFTLKIRSTKLEDSAMYFCASSWLYEQYFGPGTRLTVT.

In its sample, this clone was seen many times. The J gene is TRBJ2-1, the V gene TRBV19, with D tentatively TRBD2 (6 bases). The V gene lost 7 bases and the J gene lost 7 bases, with 14 bases spanning the gap. The CDR3 runs 13 residues. Per the germline V gene, CDR1 is LNHDA and CDR2 is SQIVND (reference sequence). CDR3 in amino acids: CASTGGNWNEQFF. Written as DNA, the CDR3 is TGTGCCAGTACCGGCGGGAACTGGAATGAGCAGTTCTTC.

This clone was detected ten times or more. The J gene is TRBJ2-7, the V gene TRBV10-3, with 7 positions matching TRBD2. V gave up 7 bases and J gave up 3 bases; unmatched junction bases: 9. CDR3 size: 14 residues. Looked up from germline, CDR1 is ENHRY and CDR2 is SYGVKD. For the CDR3, the DNA is TGTGCCATCAAAGAGGCTAGCGGTAACTACGAGCAGTACTTC. This translates into CAIKEASGNYEQYF.

V and J are TRBV7-8 and TRBJ2-2, with D hard to call. V lost 5 bases and J lost 3, with 13 bases in between. Per the germline V gene, CDR1 is SGHVS and CDR2 is FQNEAQ. There are 15 residues in the CDR3. CDR3 loop: CASSQSHGDTGELFF. In nucleotides, the CDR3 is TGTGCCAGCAGCCAATCCCACGGCGACACCGGGGAGCTGTTTTTT.

This clone appeared many times. The CDR3 sequence is CASSWPGQASSGANVLTF. CDR3 DNA: TGTGCCAGCAGCTGGCCGGGACAGGCCTCCTCTGGGGCCAACGTCCTGACTTTC. The rearrangement joins TRBV5-6 to TRBJ2-6; 8 bases map to TRBD1. The CDR3 is made up of 18 amino acids. Germline V CDR1 and CDR2: SGHDT, YYEEEE. V lost 3 bases to trimming and J lost 0 bases; unmatched junction nucleotides: 8.

This clone was counted a few times. The gene calls are TRBV11-3 and TRBJ2-1, with 15 bases identical to TRBD2. The CDR3 consists of 16 residues. Germline V CDR1 and CDR2: SGHNT, YENEEA. Germline trimming cut 1 base from V and 7 bases from J; bases unmatched to any gene: 2. As DNA, the CDR3 is TGTGCCAGCAGCTTAGGGGGGACTAGCGGGAGGAATGAGCAGTTCTTC. Translated, it gives CASSLGGTSGRNEQFF.

This clone has more than one count but fewer than ten. The rearrangement uses TRBV27 and TRBJ2-7; perhaps TRBD1 as D (5 bases). V lost 3 bases, J lost 10 bases, and 16 bases lay in between. Germline-derived CDR1 and CDR2 are MNHEY and SMNVEV (reference sequence). This CDR3 comprises 13 residues. The CDR3 reads CASSFRQGRVQYF. Here the CDR3 DNA reads TGTGCCAGCAGTTTCCGTCAGGGAAGGGTCCAGTACTTC.

This clone has just a few counts. This chain uses TRBV4-3 with TRBJ2-3, with 9 bases lining up with TRBD2. Trimming took 4 bases from V and 4 from J; bases not matched to a gene: 6. In germline, CDR1 is LGHNA, CDR2 YSLEER. The CDR3 sequence is 15 residues long. The CDR3 DNA follows: TGCGCCAGCAGCCTGGGTAGCGGGAGCTCAGATACGCAGTATTTT. Protein sequence: CASSLGSGSSDTQYF.

This clone has more than one count but fewer than ten. This chain uses TRBV20-1 with TRBJ2-1; D call uncertain. The CDR3 totals 10 residues. Germline V gene data show CDR1 as DFQATT and CDR2 as SNEGSKA (reference sequence). V was clipped by 3 bases and J by 10 bases, with 7 bases between them. The CDR3 spells CSASLGEQFF. The CDR3 coding sequence is TGCAGTGCTAGTCTCGGGGAGCAGTTCTTC.

This clone came up many times. The chain is built from TRBV23-1 and TRBJ2-7; D gene unclear. TRBV23-1 is an open reading frame, and its role is uncertain. V was pared by 3 bases and J by 3 bases, with 9 bases between. This CDR3 spans 13 amino acids. The CDR3 region has the DNA TGCGCCAGCAGTCATCGCAGGATCTACGAGCAGTACTTC. It codes for CASSHRRIYEQYF.

The gene calls are TRBV15 and TRBJ2-2; 7 nucleotides match TRBD2. Germline CDR1 is LNHNV and CDR2 is YYDKDF (reference sequence). The CDR3 is 14 residues long. Trimming removed 5 bases from V and 7 bases from J; junction bases left unmatched: 7. CDR3: CATSAREHGGELFF. The CDR3 bases are TGTGCCACCAGCGCGCGGGAGCATGGCGGGGAGCTGTTTTTT. Combining the CDR3 with reference TRBV15 and TRBJ2-2 gives the whole variable domain DAMVIQNPRYQVTQFGKPVTLSCSQTLNHNVMYWYQQKSSQAPKLLFHYYDKDFNNEADTPDNFQSRRPNTSFCFLDIRSPGLGDTAMYLCATSAREHGGELFFGEGSRLTVL.

This clone was seen a handful of times. V gene TRBV15 combines with J gene TRBJ2-7, with D tentatively TRBD2 (6 bases). CDR1 is LNHNV, CDR2 YYDKDF, per germline (reference sequence). This CDR3 comprises 15 residues. V was cut by 0 bases and J by 6 bases, with 15 bases left in between. CDR3 protein: CATSRDKRVFGEQYF. The CDR3 DNA reads TGTGCCACCAGCAGAGATAAGCGGGTCTTCGGCGAGCAGTACTTC. The whole variable domain, filled in from reference TRBV15 and TRBJ2-7, reads DAMVIQNPRYQVTQFGKPVTLSCSQTLNHNVMYWYQQKSSQAPKLLFHYYDKDFNNEADTPDNFQSRRPNTSFCFLDIRSPGLGDTAMYLCATSRDKRVFGEQYFGPGTRLTVT.

The sample holds a few counts of this clone. This rearrangement joins TRBV14 to TRBJ1-1, with D hard to call. CDR1 and CDR2 from the germline V gene are SGHDN and FVKESK. The CDR3 length is 14 residues. Deletions cut 1 base from V and 1 base from J, with 7 bases between. CDR3 sequence reads: CASSQAFANTEAFF. CDR3 sequence (DNA): TGTGCCAGCAGCCAAGCGTTCGCGAACACTGAAGCTTTCTTT.

The chain employs TRBV7-3 and TRBJ2-5; D unresolved. V lost 6 bases to trimming and J lost 5 bases, with 13 bases between them. This CDR3 comprises 13 residues. In germline, CDR1 is SGHTA, CDR2 FQGTGA. This CDR3 is CASSINARETQYF. Written as DNA, the CDR3 is TGTGCCAGCAGTATTAACGCCCGGGAGACCCAGTACTTC.

By share, this clone counts as medium-sized. The V and J genes are TRBV14 and TRBJ2-1; 7 nucleotides agree with TRBD1. V was clipped by 0 bases and J by 2 bases; unmatched bases: 4. Germline V CDR1 and CDR2: SGHDN, FVKESK. The CDR3 is 16 residues long. In DNA form, the CDR3 reads TGTGCCAGCAGCCAAGAGGGACAGACTACCTACAATGAGCAGTTCTTC. Amino acid sequence: CASSQEGQTTYNEQFF.

The chain carries TRBV7-9 and TRBJ1-2, with no clear D. In germline, CDR1 is SEHNR, CDR2 FQNEAQ (reference sequence). The V end was cut by 5 bases, the J end by 8 bases, with 18 bases between. CDR3 size: 14 residues. The CDR3, as DNA: TGTGCCAGCAGCCAAAGCCGCGGAGGAGGAGGCTACACCTTC. It specifies CASSQSRGGGGYTF.

This clone has a count of ten or more. The chain combines TRBV7-9 with TRBJ2-5; TRBD2 matches 7 bases. V shed 8 bases, J shed 2 bases, and the junction held 2 bases outside the gene matches. Germline assignment: CDR1 SEHNR and CDR2 FQNEAQ (reference sequence). The CDR3 is 12 residues long. CDR3 coding DNA: TGTGCCAGCGGGGACTATCAAGAGACCCAGTACTTC. Amino acids: CASGDYQETQYF. Full variable domain (rest looked up from reference TRBV7-9 and TRBJ2-5): DTGVSQNPRHKITKRGQNVTFRCDPISEHNRLYWYRQTLGQGPEFLTYFQNEAQLEKSRLLSDRFSAERPKGSFSTLEIQRTEQGDSAMYLCASGDYQETQYFGPGTRLLVL.

This chain links TRBV5-1 with TRBJ2-5, with no clear D. V was clipped by 0 bases and J by 1 base, with 10 bases between them. The CDR3 contains 15 residues. Germline lookup yields CDR1 SGHRS and CDR2 YFSETQ. The CDR3 spells CASSLVGSRQETQYF. The CDR3 region has the DNA TGCGCCAGCAGCTTGGTTGGGTCTCGCCAAGAGACCCAGTACTTC.

The rearrangement uses TRBV6-1 and TRBJ2-5; D may be TRBD2 (5 bases). Trimming took 0 bases from V and 4 from J, leaving 9 bases between them. The CDR3 is 14 residues long. CDR1 and CDR2 from the germline V gene are MNHNS and SASEGT. The CDR3 spells CASSEALALETQYF. Written as DNA, the CDR3 is TGTGCCAGCAGTGAAGCGCTAGCCTTAGAGACCCAGTACTTC.

The J gene is TRBJ1-2, the V gene TRBV25-1, with D maybe TRBD1 (5 bases). The CDR3 loop spans 12 amino acids. The germline V gene has CDR1 MGHDK and CDR2 SYGVNS. V lost 6 bases and J lost 5, with 10 bases in between. CDR3 protein: CASSKDTYGYTF. DNA for the CDR3: TGTGCCAGCAGCAAGGACACTTATGGCTACACCTTC.

This clone showed up just a few times. V is TRBV5-1 and J is TRBJ2-7, with D maybe TRBD1 (6 bases). This CDR3 is built from 15 residues. V was clipped by 4 bases and J by 4 bases, with 18 bases between them. Looked up from germline, CDR1 is SGHRS and CDR2 is YFSETQ. CDR3 bases: TGCGCCAGCAGCCCCCGGACGACAGGTTTGTACGAGCAGTACTTC. Residues: CASSPRTTGLYEQYF.

The rearrangement links TRBV2 to TRBJ1-4, with 9 nucleotides matching TRBD1. With 3 bases clipped from V and 8 bases from J, the junction kept 7 bases outside the gene matches. Germline V CDR1 and CDR2: SNHLY, FYNNEI. The length of the CDR3 is 15 residues. The CDR3 loop is CASSDGGQGREKLFF. The CDR3 DNA is TGTGCCAGCAGTGATGGGGGACAGGGAAGAGAAAAACTGTTTTTT.

This clone has only a few counts. J is TRBJ2-1 and V is TRBV10-3, with D maybe TRBD2 (6 bases). The CDR3 is 13 residues long. Trimming removed 10 bases from V and 6 bases from J, with 16 bases in between. Germline CDR1 reads ENHRY; CDR2 reads SYGVKD. The chain's CDR3 is CATEISEGNEQFF. DNA for the CDR3: TGTGCCACCGAGATTTCGGAGGGCAATGAGCAGTTCTTC.

The sample holds a few counts of this clone. The CDR3 region is CASSRDRATGELFF. CDR3 DNA: TGTGCCAGCTCCCGTGATCGGGCCACCGGGGAGCTGTTTTTT. This chain uses TRBV18 with TRBJ2-2; D remains ambiguous. Trimming removed 6 bases from V and 4 bases from J, with 12 bases in between. This CDR3 contains 14 residues. Germline CDR1 and CDR2: KGHSH and LQKENI.

There are a few counts of this clone. This chain joins TRBV11-2 and TRBJ2-1; possibly TRBD1 or TRBD2 for D (5 bases each). Germline CDR1 SGHAT, CDR2 FQNNGV. The CDR3 contains 16 residues. Trimming shortened V by 1 base and J by 4 bases, and 14 bases separated the two germline ends. Here the CDR3 DNA reads TGTGCCAGCAGCTTAGGTGGGGGAGATTTTTACAATGAGCAGTTCTTC. This gives the protein CASSLGGGDFYNEQFF.

The V gene is TRBV15, the J gene TRBJ1-4; TRBD1 matches at 8 bases. Unmatched junction bases numbered 9, after V lost 5 bases and J lost 7 bases. This CDR3 is built from 15 residues. Germline V lookup: CDR1 LNHNV, CDR2 YYDKDF (reference sequence). The CDR3 protein is CATSFRTGKGEKLFF. Written as DNA, the CDR3 is TGTGCCACCAGCTTTCGGACAGGGAAAGGTGAAAAACTGTTTTTT.